This entry concerns a single T cell receptor beta chain. Genomic DNA from each subset was divided evenly over several immunoSEQ plates. Here immunoSEQ multiplex PCR was the method, and the copy in TCRdb shows in-frame clones only, minus some. The top ten hold approximately 0.4% of the sample, which has some 2,500,000 clones, about nine tenths seen once. This entry comes from a study of shared clonotypes between healthy human individuals. The clonotype originates from a man between 18 and 35 years old in good health. Some clones in this sample may be carry-over from other donors' samples. Specimen: naive CD4+ T cells from PBMCs. Subset in this sample: CD45RA+ positively selected.

The CDR3 DNA follows: TGTGCCAGCAGCTTGGCCTCGAGGGGAGGGCCCCACGAGCAGTACTTC. Protein product: CASSLASRGGPHEQYF. V gene TRBV5-4 combines with J gene TRBJ2-7, with 7 positions matching TRBD2. The CDR3 has 16 residues. V was pared by 0 bases and J by 5 bases, with 11 bases of the junction left unmatched. The germline gives CDR1 SGHNT, CDR2 YYREEE (reference sequence). The complete variable domain, with remaining parts taken from reference TRBV5-4 and TRBJ2-7, reads ETGVTQSPTHLIKTRGQQVTLRCSSQSGHNTVSWYQQALGQGPQFIFQYYREEENGRGNFPPRFSGLQFPNYSSELNVNALELDDSALYLCASSLASRGGPHEQYFGPGTRLTVT.